This record concerns one T cell receptor beta chain sequence. Its antigen is as yet unknown. These data belong to a study of T cells in Graves' hyperthyroidism and ophthalmopathy. Study-wide results and limits: A model of 13 V-J features distinguished ophthalmopathy from stable hyperthyroidism.

Amplification yielded TCR beta CDR3 regions, with RNA transcripts as the source. The TCR CDR3 first-round RT-PCR relied on the HTBI primer set. MiXCR was run by TCRdb on the multiplex PCR reads, yielding one entry per CDR3 protein. The table lists about 840,000 distinct CDR3 sequences, roughly 40% of them singletons. Trimming removed 1 base from V and 2 bases from J; junction bases left unmatched: 4. The CDR3 spans 14 residues. In germline, CDR1 is DFQATT, CDR2 SNEGSKA (reference sequence). V usage is TRBV20-1 and J usage is TRBJ2-7, with 8 positions matching TRBD1. The source is a man between 18 and 29 years old with Graves' hyperthyroidism. What was sequenced was blood. CDR3 loop: CSARGDRLTYEQYF. CDR3 DNA: TGCAGTGCTAGAGGGGACAGGCTCACCTACGAGCAGTACTTC.